Presented here are 18 T cell receptor beta chains from one specimen sequenced in a study of shared clonotypes between healthy human individuals. Data came from immunoSEQ multiplex PCR; TCRdb stores just in-frame clones and leaves some out. Altogether 470,000 or so clones are present, more than 75% being singletons, with the ten largest covering more than 10%. Sequenced input: PBMCs. Every receptor here comes from a woman aged 40-49 years in good health. Some clones in this sample may be carry-over from other donors' samples.

The chain carries TRBV5-5 and TRBJ2-5; 10 nucleotides line up with TRBD2. The CDR3 sequence is 17 residues long. Germline CDR1 reads SGHKS; CDR2 reads YYEKEE (reference sequence). J was trimmed by 2 bases and V by 4 bases; bases with no gene match: 11. The CDR3 DNA sequence: TGTGCCAGCAGCGAAACCCTAGCGGGAGTGGGGCAAGAGACCCAGTACTTC. It codes for CASSETLAGVGQETQYF.

This clone was counted a few times. The V gene is TRBV7-8, the J gene TRBJ2-7; D is unresolved. V lost 2 bases to trimming and J lost 3 bases, with 5 bases between them. This CDR3 spans 12 amino acids. Germline V gives CDR1 SGHVS, CDR2 FQNEAQ. The CDR3 region has the DNA TGTGCCAGCAGCTTATCTTACTACGAGCAGTACTTC. This codes for CASSLSYYEQYF.

The table lists this clone with a few counts. The chain has TRBV18 and TRBJ2-1; D perhaps matches TRBD2 (5 bases). V lost 2 bases, J lost 2 bases, and 10 bases lay in between. The length of the CDR3 is 15 residues. Per the germline V gene, CDR1 is KGHSH and CDR2 is LQKENI. The DNA for the CDR3 is TGTGCCAGCTCACCAATGGCGGGCCCCTACAATGAGCAGTTCTTC. Translated, it gives CASSPMAGPYNEQFF.

The V gene is TRBV7-9, the J gene TRBJ2-7; unclear D gene. Germline-derived CDR1 and CDR2 are SEHNR and FQNEAQ (reference sequence). This CDR3 region has 12 residues. The V end was cut by 1 base, the J end by 4 bases, with 5 bases between. Written as DNA, the CDR3 is TGTGCCAGCAGCTTAGTGCTATACGAGCAGTACTTC. Its translation is CASSLVLYEQYF.

This sequence joins TRBV25-1 and TRBJ1-1, with a weak D call TRBD1 (5 bases). The CDR3 consists of 16 residues. Trimming cost V 2 bases and J 4 bases, with 17 bases left between them. Germline V gene sequence: CDR1 MGHDK, CDR2 SYGVNS. DNA for the CDR3: TGTGCCAGCAGTGAAGAAAGCACAGGAGAGACCACTGAAGCTTTCTTT. It is translated as CASSEESTGETTEAFF.

The V gene is TRBV27, the J gene TRBJ2-1; D possibly uses TRBD1 or TRBD2 (5 bases each). Trimming left V 5 bases short and J 1 base short, with 18 bases between. The CDR3 has 17 amino acids. Germline-derived CDR1 and CDR2 are MNHEY and SMNVEV (reference sequence). The CDR3 is CASSPRGGGTSYNEQFF. CDR3 coding DNA: TGTGCCAGCAGTCCGAGGGGTGGGGGTACTTCCTACAATGAGCAGTTCTTC.

This clone has only a few counts. The CDR3 nucleotides read TGTGCCAGCAGCCCCGGACAAGGCCAGGAGACCCAGTACTTC. This encodes CASSPGQGQETQYF. The V and J genes are TRBV7-9 and TRBJ2-5, with D possibly TRBD1 on 5 matching bases. The germline V gene has CDR1 SEHNR and CDR2 FQNEAQ (reference sequence). V was cut by 5 bases and J by 5 bases, with 15 bases left in between. CDR3 length equals 14 residues.

A few counts support this clone. This rearrangement joins TRBV28 to TRBJ2-7, with D possibly matching TRBD2 (6 bases). This CDR3 comprises 16 residues. The V gene lost 5 bases and the J gene lost 0 bases, with 17 bases spanning the gap. Germline CDR1 MDHEN, CDR2 SYDVKM. The CDR3 nucleotides read TGTGCCAGCAGTACTTTGGGCGGGGTGAGCTCCTACGAGCAGTACTTC. The encoded protein is CASSTLGGVSSYEQYF. Full variable domain (missing parts from reference TRBV28 and TRBJ2-7): DVKVTQSSRYLVKRTGEKVFLECVQDMDHENMFWYRQDPGLGLRLIYFSYDVKMKEKGDIPEGYSVSREKKERFSLILESASTNQTSMYLCASSTLGGVSSYEQYFGPGTRLTVT.

V usage is TRBV5-1 and J usage is TRBJ2-5; possibly TRBD1 for D (7 bases). V gave up 4 bases and J gave up 2 bases, with 15 bases separating them. CDR3 length: 15 residues. Germline CDR1 and CDR2: SGHRS and YFSETQ. CDR3 amino acids: CASSVNGGQQETQYF. For the CDR3, the DNA is TGCGCCAGCAGCGTTAACGGGGGACAGCAAGAGACCCAGTACTTC. Variable domain in full (rest from reference TRBV5-1 and TRBJ2-5): KAGVTQTPRYLIKTRGQQVTLSCSPISGHRSVSWYQQTPGQGLQFLFEYFSETQRNKGNFPGRFSGRQFSNSRSEMNVSTLELGDSALYLCASSVNGGQQETQYFGPGTRLLVL.

This clone has a count of ten or more. This chain links TRBV2 with TRBJ1-2, with D perhaps TRBD1 (5 bases). The CDR3 runs to 14 residues. With 7 bases removed from V and 6 bases from J, the gap between germline ends came to 18 bases. Germline CDR1 reads SNHLY; CDR2 reads FYNNEI. The DNA for the CDR3 is TGTGCCAGCAAGCGCCGGGGACGGGGGGATGGCTACACCTTC. Its translation is CASKRRGRGDGYTF.

J is TRBJ1-5 and V is TRBV11-2; D is ambiguous. The V and J ends lost 5 bases and 1 base respectively, with 12 bases between them. This CDR3 is built from 15 residues. The germline CDR1 and CDR2 sequences are SGHAT and FQNNGV. The CDR3 loop is CASSPSGLSNQPQHF. The CDR3 DNA sequence: TGTGCCAGCAGCCCCAGTGGACTGAGCAATCAGCCCCAGCATTTT.

The chain joins TRBV5-8 to TRBJ1-5; the D gene is possibly TRBD1 (5 bases). Germline V CDR1 and CDR2: SGHTS, YDEGEE. Trimming removed 6 bases from V and 2 bases from J, with 9 bases in between. This CDR3 comprises 13 residues. The DNA for the CDR3 is TGTGCCAGCATTGGAGGGGGCAATCAGCCCCAGCATTTT. Translation gives CASIGGGNQPQHF. The full variable domain, completed using reference TRBV5-8 and TRBJ1-5, is EAGVTQSPTHLIKTRGQQATLRCSPISGHTSVYWYQQALGLGLQFLLWYDEGEERNRGNFPPRFSGRQFPNYSSELNVNALELEDSALYLCASIGGGNQPQHFGDGTRLSIL.

The chain links TRBV28 to TRBJ1-2, with D possibly being TRBD1 (5 bases). In germline, CDR1 is MDHEN, CDR2 SYDVKM. Deletions cut 3 bases from V and 6 bases from J, with 14 bases between. CDR3 length: 14 amino acids. The CDR3 DNA reads TGTGCCAGCAGTTTCCCCGGGGGGGGACATGGCTACACCTTC. Its protein is CASSFPGGGHGYTF.

This rearrangement joins TRBV6-5 to TRBJ2-7; D may match TRBD1 or TRBD2 (5 bases each). The CDR3 runs 12 residues. V was pared by 5 bases and J by 7 bases, with 12 bases between. CDR1 is MNHEY, CDR2 SVGAGI, per germline. The CDR3 loop is CASSGGLREQYF. CDR3 sequence (DNA): TGTGCCAGCAGTGGGGGTCTCCGGGAGCAGTACTTC.

The V and J genes are TRBV28 and TRBJ2-5, with 8 bases that match TRBD2. Near its end, the DNA agrees better with TRBJ2-7, so the J call may be wrong. The CDR3 contains 15 residues. Germline V gene data show CDR1 as MDHEN and CDR2 as SYDVKM. DNA for the CDR3: TGTGCCAGCACCCCCGCCGGGAGCGGGAGCTACGAGCAGTACTTC. This translates into CASTPAGSGSYEQYF.

This chain connects TRBV4-1 to TRBJ2-1; D call uncertain. This CDR3 comprises 13 residues. V shed 1 base and J shed 8 bases, with 9 bases lying between them. Germline V CDR1 and CDR2: MGHRA, YSYEKL. Here the CDR3 DNA reads TGCGCCAGCAGCCAAGTTCAGAAAGATGAGCAGTTCTTC. Protein sequence: CASSQVQKDEQFF.

The V and J genes are TRBV28 and TRBJ1-2; TRBD1 aligns across 7 bases. V was pared by 5 bases and J by 4 bases, with 7 bases of the junction left unmatched. This CDR3 has 14 amino acids. The germline gives CDR1 MDHEN, CDR2 SYDVKM. The CDR3 loop reads CASSQRGRTYGYTF. CDR3 nucleotide sequence: TGTGCCAGCAGTCAAAGGGGGCGCACCTATGGCTACACCTTC.

The chain has TRBV30 and TRBJ1-2, with D possibly matching TRBD1 (6 bases). The CDR3 runs 12 residues. The germline gives CDR1 GTSNPN, CDR2 SVGIG (reference sequence). Trimming took off 3 bases at V and 4 bases at J, with 9 bases between the two ends. DNA for the CDR3: TGTGCCTGGAGGCAGACAGGCTATGGCTACACCTTC. It translates to CAWRQTGYGYTF. The full variable domain, with the rest looked up from reference TRBV30 and TRBJ1-2, is SQTIHQWPATLVQPVGSPLSLECTVEGTSNPNLYWYRQAAGRGLQLLFYSVGIGQISSEVPQNLSASRPQDRQFILSSKKLLLSDSGFYLCAWRQTGYGYTFGSGTRLTVV.